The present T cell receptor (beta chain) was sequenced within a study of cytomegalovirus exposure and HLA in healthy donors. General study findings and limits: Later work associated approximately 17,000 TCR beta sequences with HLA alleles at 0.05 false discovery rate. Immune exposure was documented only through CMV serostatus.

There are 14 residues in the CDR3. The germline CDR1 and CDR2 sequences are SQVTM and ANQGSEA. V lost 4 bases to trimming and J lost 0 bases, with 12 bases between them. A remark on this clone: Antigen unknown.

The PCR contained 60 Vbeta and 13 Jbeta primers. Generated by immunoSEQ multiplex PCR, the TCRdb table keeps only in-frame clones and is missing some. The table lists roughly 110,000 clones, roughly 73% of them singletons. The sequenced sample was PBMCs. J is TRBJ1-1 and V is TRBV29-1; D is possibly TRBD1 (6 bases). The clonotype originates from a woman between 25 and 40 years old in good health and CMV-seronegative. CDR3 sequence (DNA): TGCAGCGTTGGTAGGGGGTCAATGAACACTGAAGCTTTCTTT. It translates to CSVGRGSMNTEAFF.